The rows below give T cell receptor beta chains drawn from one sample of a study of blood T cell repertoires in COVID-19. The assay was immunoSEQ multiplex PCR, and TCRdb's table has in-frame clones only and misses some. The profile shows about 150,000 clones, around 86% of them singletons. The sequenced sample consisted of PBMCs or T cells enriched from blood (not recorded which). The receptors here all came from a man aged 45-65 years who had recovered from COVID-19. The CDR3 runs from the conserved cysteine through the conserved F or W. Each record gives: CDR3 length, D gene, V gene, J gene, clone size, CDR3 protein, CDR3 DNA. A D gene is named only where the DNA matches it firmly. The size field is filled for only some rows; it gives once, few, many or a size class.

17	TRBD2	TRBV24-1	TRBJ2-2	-	CATSDSTSEGTTGELFF	TGTGCCACCAGTGATTCAACTAGCGAGGGTACAACCGGGGAGCTGTTTTTT
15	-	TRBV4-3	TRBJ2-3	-	CASSQDLLLTDTQYF	TGCGCCAGCAGCCAAGATCTACTACTCACAGATACGCAGTATTTT
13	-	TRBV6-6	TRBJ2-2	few	CASSYIDTGELFF	TGTGCCAGCAGTTATATTGACACCGGGGAGCTGTTTTTT
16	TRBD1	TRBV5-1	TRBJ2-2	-	CASSLGQGADTGELFF	TGCGCCAGCAGCTTGGGACAGGGGGCGGACACCGGGGAGCTGTTTTTT
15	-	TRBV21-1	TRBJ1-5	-	CASSAGTGGDQPQHF	TGTGCCAGCAGCGCCGGGACAGGGGGTGATCAGCCCCAGCATTTT
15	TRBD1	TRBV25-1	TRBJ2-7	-	CASSEEGAITYEQYF	TGTGCCAGCAGTGAAGAGGGGGCCATTACCTACGAGCAGTACTTC
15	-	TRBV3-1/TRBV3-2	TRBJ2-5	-	CASSPPRVLGETQYF	TGTGCCAGCAGCCCCCCCAGGGTGTTGGGCGAGACCCAGTACTTC
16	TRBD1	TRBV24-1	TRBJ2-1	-	CATSDLGTGPGNEQFF	TGTGCCACCAGTGATTTGGGGACAGGCCCCGGTAATGAGCAGTTCTTC
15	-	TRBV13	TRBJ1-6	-	CASSSYNGVSERLNF	TGTGCCAGCAGCTCCTATAACGGGGTTTCAGAGCGGTTAAACTTT
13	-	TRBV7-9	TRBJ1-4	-	CAVSTLTNEKLFF	TGTGCGGTTTCGACTCTAACTAATGAAAAACTGTTTTTT
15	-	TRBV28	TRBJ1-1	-	CASSLPQSMNTEAFF	TGTGCCAGCAGTTTACCGCAGTCCATGAACACTGAAGCTTTCTTT
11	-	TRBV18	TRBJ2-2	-	CASLSTGELFF	TGTGCCAGCTTATCCACCGGGGAGCTGTTTTTT
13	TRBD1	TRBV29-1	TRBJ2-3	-	CSVPGQGTDTQYF	TGCAGCGTTCCGGGACAGGGCACAGATACGCAGTATTTT
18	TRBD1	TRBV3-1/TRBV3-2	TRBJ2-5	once	CASSLSPNNRGLAKTQYF	TGTGCCAGCAGCCTCAGTCCCAACAACAGGGGGCTAGCGAAGACCCAGTACTTC
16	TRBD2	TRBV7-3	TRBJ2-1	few	CASSLRLAGEDNEQFF	TGTGCCAGCAGCTTGAGACTAGCGGGAGAGGACAATGAGCAGTTCTTC
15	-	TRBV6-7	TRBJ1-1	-	CASSSLRGGNTEAFF	TGTGCCAGCAGTTCACTTAGGGGGGGAAACACTGAAGCTTTCTTT
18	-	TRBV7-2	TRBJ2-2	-	CASSLKSIIGGFTGELFF	TGTGCCAGCAGCCTCAAATCGATCATTGGGGGCTTCACCGGGGAGCTGTTTTTT
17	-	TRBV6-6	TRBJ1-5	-	CASSPNFGVAGNQPQHF	TGTGCCAGCAGTCCGAACTTTGGGGTAGCGGGCAATCAGCCCCAGCATTTT
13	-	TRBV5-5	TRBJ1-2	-	CASSLNRVSIYTF	TGTGCCAGCAGCTTGAACAGGGTTTCAATCTACACCTTC
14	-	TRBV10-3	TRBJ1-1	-	CAIRGAGVRTEAFF	TGTGCCATCAGGGGCGCCGGGGTACGCACTGAAGCTTTCTTT
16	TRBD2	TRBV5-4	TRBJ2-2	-	CASSLERGGSTGELFF	TGTGCCAGCAGCTTGGAGCGGGGGGGAAGCACCGGGGAGCTGTTTTTT
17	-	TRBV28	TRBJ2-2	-	CASRFPHPTTGYGELFF	TGTGCCAGCAGGTTCCCCCACCCGACTACCGGTTACGGGGAGCTGTTTTTT
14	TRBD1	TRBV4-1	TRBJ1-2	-	CASSQAGQGRGYTF	TGCGCCAGCAGCCAAGCCGGACAGGGGCGGGGCTACACCTTC
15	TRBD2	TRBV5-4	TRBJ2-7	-	CASSLSGASSYEQYF	TGTGCCAGCAGTCTTAGCGGGGCCTCCTCCTACGAGCAGTACTTC
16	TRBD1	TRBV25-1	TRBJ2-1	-	CASSEEGGRVRNEQFF	TGTGCCAGCAGTGAAGAAGGGGGCAGGGTTCGGAATGAGCAGTTCTTC
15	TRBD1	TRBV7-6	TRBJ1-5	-	CASSQAAGGFQPQHF	TGTGCCAGCAGCCAAGCCGCAGGGGGCTTTCAGCCCCAGCATTTT
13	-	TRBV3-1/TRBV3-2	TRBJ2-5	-	CASSLWTQETQYF	TGTGCCAGCAGCCTGTGGACTCAAGAGACCCAGTACTTC
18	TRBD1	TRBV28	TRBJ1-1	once	CASMVPGDRGAMNTEAFF	TGTGCCAGCATGGTCCCCGGGGACAGGGGTGCAATGAACACTGAAGCTTTCTTT
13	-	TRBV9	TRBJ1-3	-	CASRGQSGNTIYF	TGTGCCAGCAGAGGACAGTCTGGAAACACCATATATTTT
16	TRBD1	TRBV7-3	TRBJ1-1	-	CASSLGQGRGGTEAFF	TGTGCCAGCAGCTTGGGACAGGGAAGGGGTGGGACTGAAGCTTTCTTT
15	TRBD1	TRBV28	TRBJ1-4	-	CASRDPGQGGEKLFF	TGTGCCAGCAGGGACCCGGGACAGGGGGGTGAAAAACTGTTTTTT
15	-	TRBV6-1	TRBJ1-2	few	CASSEKGRGLYGYTF	TGTGCCAGCAGTGAAAAGGGTAGAGGGCTCTATGGCTACACCTTC
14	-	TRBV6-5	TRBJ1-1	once	CASSNLLFGTEAFF	TGTGCCAGCAGCAATCTCCTTTTCGGCACTGAAGCTTTCTTT
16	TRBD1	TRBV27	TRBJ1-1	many	CASSLYGTGGDTEAFF	TGTGCCAGCAGTTTATACGGGACAGGGGGCGACACTGAAGCTTTCTTT
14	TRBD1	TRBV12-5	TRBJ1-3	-	CASGSDQGANTIYF	TGTGCTAGTGGTTCAGACCAGGGGGCCAACACCATATATTTT
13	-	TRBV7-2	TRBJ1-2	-	CASSFAESYGYTF	TGTGCCAGCAGCTTCGCGGAGAGCTATGGCTACACCTTC
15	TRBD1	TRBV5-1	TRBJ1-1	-	CASGPGGSYNTEAFF	TGCGCCAGCGGCCCAGGGGGCTCGTACAACACTGAAGCTTTCTTT
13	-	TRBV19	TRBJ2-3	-	CASSIGVRDAQYF	TGTGCCAGTAGTATCGGGGTGCGGGACGCGCAGTATTTT
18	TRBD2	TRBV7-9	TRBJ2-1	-	CASSLNRGLAGVYNEQFF	TGTGCCAGCAGCTTAAATCGAGGATTAGCGGGAGTCTACAATGAGCAGTTCTTC
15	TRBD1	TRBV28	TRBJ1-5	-	CASSRPTGGSQPQHF	TGTGCCAGCAGCCGTCCAACAGGGGGCAGTCAGCCCCAGCATTTT
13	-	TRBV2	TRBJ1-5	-	CASSEEVGQPQHF	TGTGCCAGCAGTGAGGAGGTGGGTCAGCCCCAGCATTTT
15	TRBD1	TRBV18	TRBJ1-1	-	CASSSGQGLSTEAFF	TGTGCCAGCTCATCAGGACAGGGTCTTAGCACTGAAGCTTTCTTT
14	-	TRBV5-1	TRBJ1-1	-	CASSLALRQGEAFF	TGCGCCAGCAGCTTGGCCCTTCGCCAGGGTGAAGCTTTCTTT
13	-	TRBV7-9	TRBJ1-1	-	CASSLEGGAEAFF	TGTGCCAGCAGCTTAGAGGGAGGGGCTGAAGCTTTCTTT
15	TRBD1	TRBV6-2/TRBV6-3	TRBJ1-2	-	CASSSPYRGSQWYTF	TGTGCCAGCAGTTCCCCGTACAGGGGCTCCCAGTGGTACACCTTC
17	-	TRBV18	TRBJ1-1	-	CASSPANRRIGNTEAFF	TGTGCCAGCTCACCGGCAAACAGGCGAATCGGGAACACTGAAGCTTTCTTT
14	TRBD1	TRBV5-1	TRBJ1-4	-	CASSLGTGNEKLFF	TGCGCCAGCAGCTTGGGGACAGGGAATGAAAAACTGTTTTTT
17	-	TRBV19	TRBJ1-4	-	CASSVDTDVATNEKLFF	TGTGCCAGTAGTGTCGACACCGATGTTGCAACTAATGAAAAACTGTTTTTT
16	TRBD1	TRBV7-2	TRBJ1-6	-	CASSSPDRGGNSPLHF	TGTGCCAGCAGCTCCCCGGACAGGGGAGGTAATTCACCCCTCCACTTT
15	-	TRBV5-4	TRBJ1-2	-	CAGSLDSQGRRGYTF	TGTGCCGGCAGCTTGGATTCCCAGGGCCGGCGCGGCTACACCTTC
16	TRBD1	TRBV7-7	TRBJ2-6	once	CASSRDRASGANVLTF	TGTGCCAGCAGCCGGGACAGGGCCTCTGGGGCCAACGTCCTGACTTTC